This T cell receptor beta chain was sequenced during a study of Graves' ophthalmopathy and Graves' hyperthyroidism. CDR3 regions of TCR beta were amplified from RNA transcripts. RT-PCR was first run with HTBI primers, then multiplex PCR in a second round. Using its own MiXCR run on the multiplex PCR reads, TCRdb lists one record per CDR3 protein. Found here are under 350,000 distinct CDR3 sequences, roughly 17% of them singletons; the top ten hold approximately 13%. Concerning this clonotype: One end of the junction varies from germline; a read error may be responsible.

Germline lookup yields CDR1 KGHDR and CDR2 SFDVKD. This CDR3 comprises 15 residues. Other autoimmune diseases, uncontrolled infections, pregnancy or lactation led to the exclusion of patients. PBMCs stemmed from under 11 ml of fresh peripheral blood. The V and J genes are TRBV24-1 and TRBJ2-7; 7 bases line up with TRBD2. The sequenced sample consisted of peripheral blood. The sequence came from an adult man with Graves' ophthalmopathy. The CDR3 reads CATSEVNSGPYEQSF. The CDR3 bases are TGTGCCACCAGTGAAGTTAATAGCGGGCCATACGAGCAGTCCTTC.